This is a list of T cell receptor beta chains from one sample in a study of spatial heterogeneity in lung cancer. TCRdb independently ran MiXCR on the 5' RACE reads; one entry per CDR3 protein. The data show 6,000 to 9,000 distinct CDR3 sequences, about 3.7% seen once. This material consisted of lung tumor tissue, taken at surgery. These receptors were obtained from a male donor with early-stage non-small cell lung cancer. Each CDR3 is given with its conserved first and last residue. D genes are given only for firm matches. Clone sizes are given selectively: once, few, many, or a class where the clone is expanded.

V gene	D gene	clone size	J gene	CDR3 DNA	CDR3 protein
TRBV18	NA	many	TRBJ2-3	TGTGCCAGCTCCGGCGGGAGCACAGATACGCAGTATTTT	CASSGGSTDTQYF
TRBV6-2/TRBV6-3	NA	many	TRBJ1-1	TGTGCCAGCAGTTACTTCAGGGAAACTGAAGCTTTCTTT	CASSYFRETEAFF
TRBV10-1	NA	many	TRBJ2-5	TGCGCCAGCAGTGAGTCCAGGAACCCCCAAGAGACCCAGTACTTC	CASSESRNPQETQYF
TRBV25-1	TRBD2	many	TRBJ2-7	TGTGCCAGCAGTGAATTCGCCGGGGGGGGAAGTTCGTACGAGCAGTACTTC	CASSEFAGGGSSYEQYF
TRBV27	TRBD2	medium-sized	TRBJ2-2	TGTGCCAGCAGTTTCCCGGGGGGGCCTACCGGGGAGCTGTTTTTT	CASSFPGGPTGELFF
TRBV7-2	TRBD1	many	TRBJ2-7	TGTGCCAGCAGTTCAGGGGGCGGAACCTACGAGCAGTACTTC	CASSSGGGTYEQYF
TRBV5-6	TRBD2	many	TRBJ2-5	TGTGCCAGCAGCTTACTAGCGGGAGTAACGGAGACCCAGTACTTC	CASSLLAGVTETQYF
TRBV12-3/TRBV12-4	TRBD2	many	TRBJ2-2	TGTGCCAGCAGTTTAAGGCGGGGGGGCACCGGGGAGCTGTTTTTT	CASSLRRGGTGELFF
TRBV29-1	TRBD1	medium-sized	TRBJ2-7	TGCAGCGTTGAGGGTTTGACAGGGGTTGACGAGCAGTACTTC	CSVEGLTGVDEQYF
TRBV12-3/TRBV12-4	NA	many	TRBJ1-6	TGTGCCAGCAGTGCTCCCGGGGGGGGAGGATCCTCACCCCTCCACTTT	CASSAPGGGGSSPLHF
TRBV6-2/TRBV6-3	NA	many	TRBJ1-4	TGTGCCAGCAGCCGACTGCTTAATGAAAAACTGTTTTTT	CASSRLLNEKLFF
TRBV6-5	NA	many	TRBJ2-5	TGTGCCAGCAGTATATCCGGGACTGGAGGTCTAGAGACCCAGTACTTC	CASSISGTGGLETQYF
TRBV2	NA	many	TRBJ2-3	TGTGCCAGCAGGCGGGACATAAACACAGATACGCAGTATTTT	CASRRDINTDTQYF
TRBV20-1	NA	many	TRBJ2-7	TGCAGTGCTTCAGGGGGTAGCGGGGCCAGCTCCTACGAGCAGTACTTC	CSASGGSGASSYEQYF
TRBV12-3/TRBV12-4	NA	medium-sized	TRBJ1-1	TGTGCCAGCAGCGGAGGACAGAACACTGAAGCTTTCTTT	CASSGGQNTEAFF
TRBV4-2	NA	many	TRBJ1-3	TGTGCCAGCAGCCAAGTGGCGAGCTTCTCTGGAAACACCATATATTTT	CASSQVASFSGNTIYF
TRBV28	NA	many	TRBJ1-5	TGTGCCAGCAGCCTAGGGGGAGACAATCAGCCCCAGCATTTT	CASSLGGDNQPQHF
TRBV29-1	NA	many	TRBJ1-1	TGCAGCGTTAAACGGACCGGGGCTAACACTGAAGCTTTCTTT	CSVKRTGANTEAFF
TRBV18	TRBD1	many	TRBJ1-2	TGTGCCAGCTCACTCCCCCGGGACAGGGACGACGGCTACACCTTC	CASSLPRDRDDGYTF
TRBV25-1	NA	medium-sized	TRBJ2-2	TGTGCCAGCAAGATGAACGGGAACACCGGGGAGCTGTTTTTT	CASKMNGNTGELFF
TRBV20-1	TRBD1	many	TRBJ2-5	TGCAGTGCTGATGGACAGGGACAAGAGACCCAGTACTTC	CSADGQGQETQYF
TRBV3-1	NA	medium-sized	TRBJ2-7	TGTGCCAGCAGCCTAGGTGGGTTCGCCTACGAGCAGTACTTC	CASSLGGFAYEQYF
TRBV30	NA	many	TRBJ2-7	TGTGCCTGGAGTAGACAGGCCCTCGAGCAGTACTTC	CAWSRQALEQYF
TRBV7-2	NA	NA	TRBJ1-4	TGTGCCAGCAGCTATGGACGGGCGGGGGAAAAACTGTTTTTT	CASSYGRAGEKLFF
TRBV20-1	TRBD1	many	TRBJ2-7	TGCAACTGTATGGGACAGGTTCACTCCTACGAGCAGTACTTC	CNCMGQVHSYEQYF
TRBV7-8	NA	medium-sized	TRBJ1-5	TGTGCCAGCAGCTTAGAAGTAAACGGGAATCAGCCCCAGCATTTT	CASSLEVNGNQPQHF
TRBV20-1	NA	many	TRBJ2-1	TGCAGTGCTAGAGACTCACGGGAGCAGTTCTTC	CSARDSREQFF
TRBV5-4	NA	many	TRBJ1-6	TGTGCCAGCAGCTTGGGAAGCCAGGGAGGAAATTCACCCCTCCACTTT	CASSLGSQGGNSPLHF
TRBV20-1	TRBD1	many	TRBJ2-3	TGCAGTGCAAAATCAGGGGGTGTTAGCACAGATACGCAGTATTTT	CSAKSGGVSTDTQYF
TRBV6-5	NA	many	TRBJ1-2	TGTGCCAGCAGTCTAGGGGGGCACTATGGCTACACCTTC	CASSLGGHYGYTF
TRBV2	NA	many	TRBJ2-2	TGTGCCAGCAGTGAATCCAGCCCACACGCCACCGGGGAGCTGTTTTTT	CASSESSPHATGELFF